This TCR beta chain was found in a study of T-cell memory formation after mild COVID-19. The CDR3 covers 13 residues. V was trimmed by 1 base and J by 5 bases, leaving 8 bases between them. Germline values: CDR1 LGHNA, CDR2 YSLEER. Overall study results and limits: Contracting clones from day 15 to 85 had balanced CD4/CD8; later expanders favoured CD4+.

The table lists this clonotype with a few counts. Its antigen is unknown. The TCR alpha and TCR beta cDNA libraries, bearing sample barcodes and UMIs, were generated by 5'RACE using constant-segment primers. TCRdb re-called the 5' RACE reads through MiXCR, storing one row per CDR3 protein. Among hundreds of thousands of distinct CDR3 sequences listed, roughly 15% were seen once. Sequencing was carried out using PBMCs or a T cell subset sorted from them (not recorded which). The rearrangement uses TRBV4-3 and TRBJ2-5; unclear D gene. This TCR derives from a man in his late teens or twenties who had mild COVID-19 (a few samples of this study predate the infection). Cell type and time point are not known. The CDR3 DNA sequence: TGCGCCAGCAGCCAAGGAGCGACGGAGACCCAGTACTTC. This encodes CASSQGATETQYF.